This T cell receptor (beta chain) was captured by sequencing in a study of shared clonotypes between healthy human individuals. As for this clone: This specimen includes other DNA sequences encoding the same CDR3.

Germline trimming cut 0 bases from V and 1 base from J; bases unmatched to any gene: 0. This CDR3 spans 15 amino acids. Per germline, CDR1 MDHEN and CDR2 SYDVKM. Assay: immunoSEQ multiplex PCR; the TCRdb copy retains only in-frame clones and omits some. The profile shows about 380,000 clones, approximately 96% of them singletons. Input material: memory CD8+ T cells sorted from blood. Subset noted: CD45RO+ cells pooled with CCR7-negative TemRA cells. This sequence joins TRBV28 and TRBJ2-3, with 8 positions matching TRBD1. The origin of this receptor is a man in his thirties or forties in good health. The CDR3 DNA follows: TGTGCCAGCAGTTTATGGACAGGGGGCACAGATACGCAGTATTTT. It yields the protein CASSLWTGGTDTQYF.